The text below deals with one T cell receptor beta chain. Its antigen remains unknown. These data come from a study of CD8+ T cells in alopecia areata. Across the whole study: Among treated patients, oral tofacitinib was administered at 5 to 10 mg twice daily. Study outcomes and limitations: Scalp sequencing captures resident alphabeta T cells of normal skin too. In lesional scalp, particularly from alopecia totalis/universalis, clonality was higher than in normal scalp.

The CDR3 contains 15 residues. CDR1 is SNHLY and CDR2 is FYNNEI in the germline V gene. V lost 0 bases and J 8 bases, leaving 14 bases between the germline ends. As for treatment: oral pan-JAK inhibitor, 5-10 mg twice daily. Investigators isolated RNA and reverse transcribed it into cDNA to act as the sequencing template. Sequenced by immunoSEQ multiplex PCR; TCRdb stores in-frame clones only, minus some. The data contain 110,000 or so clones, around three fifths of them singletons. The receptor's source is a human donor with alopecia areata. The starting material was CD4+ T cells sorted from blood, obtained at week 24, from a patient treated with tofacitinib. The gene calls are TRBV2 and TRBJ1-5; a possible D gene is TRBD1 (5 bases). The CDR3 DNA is TGTGCCAGCAGTGAAGCGGTAGGGCGAGGGGAGCCCCAGCATTTT. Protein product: CASSEAVGRGEPQHF.